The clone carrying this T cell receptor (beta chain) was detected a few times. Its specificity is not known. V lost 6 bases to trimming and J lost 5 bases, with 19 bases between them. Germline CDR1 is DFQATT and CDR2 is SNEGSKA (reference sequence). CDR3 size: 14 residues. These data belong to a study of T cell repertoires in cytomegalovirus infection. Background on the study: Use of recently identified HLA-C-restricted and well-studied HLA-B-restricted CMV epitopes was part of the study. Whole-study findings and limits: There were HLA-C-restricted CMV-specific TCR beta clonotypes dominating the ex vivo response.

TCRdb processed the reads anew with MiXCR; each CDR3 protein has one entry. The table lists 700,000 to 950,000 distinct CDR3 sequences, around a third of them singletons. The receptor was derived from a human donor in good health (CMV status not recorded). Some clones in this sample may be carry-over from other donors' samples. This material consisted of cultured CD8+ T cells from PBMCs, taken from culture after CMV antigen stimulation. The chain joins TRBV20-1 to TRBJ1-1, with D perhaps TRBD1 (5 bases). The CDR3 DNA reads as TGCAGTGCCCCGCCGGTGGGGGGAATAACTGAAGCTTTCTTT. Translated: CSAPPVGGITEAFF.